This TCR beta chain was observed in a study of Ad26.COV2.S vaccination and SARS-CoV-2 variants. Turning to the study itself: Intramuscularly, Ad26.COV2.S was given either once or twice, 56 days apart. Study-level points and caveats: Whether participants received vaccine or placebo, their non-spike TCR breadth was similar.

As regards this clone: The antigen remains undetermined.

Germline CDR1 SNHLY, CDR2 FYNNEI. V gave up 6 bases and J gave up 6 bases, with 12 bases separating them. There are 13 residues in the CDR3. This table comes from immunoSEQ multiplex PCR, and its TCRdb copy is limited to in-frame clones, with some not included. The sample contains about 280,000 clones, around 87% of which appear only once. Treatment reported: about 20 received Ad26.COV2.S at low or high dose, single or two shots; roughly five received placebo; per-sample allocation not given. Each sample was drawn 63 days after the first injection (of vaccine or placebo). Vaccination used an Ad26 vector expressing Wuhan-strain SARS-CoV-2 spike.

This TCR came from a person between 18 and 59 years old who received the Ad26.COV2.S COVID-19 vaccine or a placebo. This chain connects TRBV2 to TRBJ2-1; D possibly corresponds to TRBD2 (6 bases). The sample here was peripheral blood, taken in a trial of Ad26.COV2.S vaccine versus placebo. This CDR3 is CASRRLDGNEQFF. The CDR3 bases are TGTGCCAGCAGGCGACTAGATGGCAATGAGCAGTTCTTC.